This T cell receptor (beta chain) was captured in a study of brain metastases from non-small cell lung cancer. In its sample, this clone was seen once. Trimming pared 8 bases from V and 0 bases from J, leaving 10 bases between. CDR1 is LGHDT, CDR2 YNNKEL, per germline (reference sequence). The CDR3 has 13 amino acids. Only in-frame clones appear in the TCRdb table, and some are missing; sequencing was by immunoSEQ multiplex PCR. The repertoire includes some 1,200 clones, around 85% of them detected once, and 11% sits in the top ten. This receptor was obtained from a donor at least 40 years old with non-small cell lung cancer. The chain joins TRBV3-1 (or the pseudogene TRBV3-2) to TRBJ1-1; D unclear. Specimen: tissue from a brain metastasis. CDR3: CASYGGMNTEAFF. CDR3 coding DNA: TGTGCCAGCTATGGAGGCATGAACACTGAAGCTTTCTTT.